What follows is one TCR beta chain and its context. Its specificity is not known. CDR3 length equals 15 residues. CDR1 is SQVTM and CDR2 is ANQGSEA in the germline V gene. V lost 1 base to trimming and J lost 3 bases; unmatched junction nucleotides: 7. The sample belongs to a study of T cell repertoires in cytomegalovirus infection. Background on the study: HLA-C-restricted CMV epitopes, recently identified, and well-studied HLA-B-restricted ones were used by the study. Public TCR beta signatures provided an indication of both CMV infection and a matching HLA type.

TCRdb re-called the reads with MiXCR, one entry per CDR3 protein. The table records approximately 1,000,000 distinct CDR3 sequences, approximately 33% of them present only once. General study findings and limits: Carriers of CMV and the relevant HLA type were discriminated by public TCR beta frequency. Predominance within the ex vivo response was attributable to HLA-C-restricted CMV-specific TCR beta clonotypes.

Sample: cultured CD8+ T cells from PBMCs, taken from culture after CMV antigen stimulation. This receptor was obtained from a human donor in good health (CMV status not recorded). Some clones in this sample may be carry-over from other donors' samples. The V call is TRBV29-1, the J call TRBJ2-3; 7 bases match TRBD1. The CDR3 loop is CSVEGGTAETDTQYF. In nucleotides, the CDR3 is TGCAGCGTTGAAGGGGGGACAGCAGAAACAGATACGCAGTATTTT.